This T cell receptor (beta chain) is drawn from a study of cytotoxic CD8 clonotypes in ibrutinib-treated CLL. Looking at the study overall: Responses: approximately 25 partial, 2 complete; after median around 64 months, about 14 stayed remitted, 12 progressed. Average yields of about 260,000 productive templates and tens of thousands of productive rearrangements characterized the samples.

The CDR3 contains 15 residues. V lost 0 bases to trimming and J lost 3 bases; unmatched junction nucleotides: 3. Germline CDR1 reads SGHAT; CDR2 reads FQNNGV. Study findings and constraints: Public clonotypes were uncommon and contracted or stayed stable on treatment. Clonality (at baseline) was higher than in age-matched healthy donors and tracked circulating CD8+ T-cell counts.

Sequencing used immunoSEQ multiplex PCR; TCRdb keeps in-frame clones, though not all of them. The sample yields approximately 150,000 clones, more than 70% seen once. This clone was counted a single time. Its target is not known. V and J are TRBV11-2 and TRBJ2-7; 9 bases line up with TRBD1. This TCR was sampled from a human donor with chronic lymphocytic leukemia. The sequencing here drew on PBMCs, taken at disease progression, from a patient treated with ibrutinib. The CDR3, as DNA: TGTGCCAGCAGCTTAGAGGGACAGGGTAACTACGAGCAGTACTTC. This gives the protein CASSLEGQGNYEQYF. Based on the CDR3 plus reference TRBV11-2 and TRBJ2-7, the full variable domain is EAGVAQSPRYKIIEKRQSVAFWCNPISGHATLYWYQQILGQGPKLLIQFQNNGVVDDSQLPKDRFSAERLKGVDSTLKIQPAKLEDSAVYLCASSLEGQGNYEQYFGPGTRLTVT.